This TCR beta chain was recovered during a study of blood T cell repertoires in COVID-19. Turning to the study itself: T cells, B-cell-depleted T cells, or PBMCs provided the cDNA or gDNA that served as material.

As originally analysed: Counts of nucleated cells, estimated from reference gene primer amplification, were obtained. Method: immunoSEQ multiplex PCR; TCRdb's copy keeps in-frame clones and lacks some. V, J and clone size are those of that table, while D and trimming were read from the DNA. Seen here are under 300,000 clones, around four fifths observed once, and the top ten hold about 5.7%. V was pared by 5 bases and J by 6 bases, with 6 bases of the junction left unmatched. The CDR3 extends over 15 amino acids. Germline assignment: CDR1 SGHVS and CDR2 FNYEAQ. The sequence came from an elderly man with acute or convalescent COVID-19. Sequenced: peripheral blood. The J gene is TRBJ2-2, the V gene TRBV7-6; 10 nucleotides match TRBD2. The CDR3 DNA follows: TGTGCCAGCAGCCCTAGCGGGAGTGGGGCCGGGGAGCTGTTTTTT. Translation: CASSPSGSGAGELFF.